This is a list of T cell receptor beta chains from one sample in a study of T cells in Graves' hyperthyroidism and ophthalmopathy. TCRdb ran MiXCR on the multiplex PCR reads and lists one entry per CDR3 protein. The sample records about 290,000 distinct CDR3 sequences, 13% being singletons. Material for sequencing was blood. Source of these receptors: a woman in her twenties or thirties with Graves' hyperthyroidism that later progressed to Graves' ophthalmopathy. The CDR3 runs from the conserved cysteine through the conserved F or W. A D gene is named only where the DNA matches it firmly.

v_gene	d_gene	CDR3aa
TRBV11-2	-	CASSPGVIRGALNEKLFF
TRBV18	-	CASSPSIYYEQYF
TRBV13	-	CASSERPSWAFF
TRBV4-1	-	CASSQVEGSYNEQFF
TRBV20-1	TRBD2	CSAALAGGPNEQFF
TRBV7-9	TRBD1	CASSLQGARGNTIYF
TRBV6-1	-	CASRISLQVTGNTIYF
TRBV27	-	CASSPLRDQPPGYTF
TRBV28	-	CASSSQALAGGYTF
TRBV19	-	CASSTAPFARSYNEQFF
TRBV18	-	CASTYTRAYQETQYF
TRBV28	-	CASSLLSSEGTDTQYF
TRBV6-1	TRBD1	CASTQDRGFGNEKLFF
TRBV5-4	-	CASSSPMGDTQYF
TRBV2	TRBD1	CASSRDRDFWGYTF
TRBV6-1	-	CASSFADYEQYF
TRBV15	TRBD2	CATSRVLAGGKEQYF
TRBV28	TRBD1	CASSPGQARGYTF
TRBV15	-	CATSRTPRTGNQPQHF
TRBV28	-	CASSFGRVIGSPLHF